In this sample, the clone carrying this T cell receptor beta chain turned up once. Trimming at V came to 4 bases and at J to 3 bases, leaving 5 bases not matched to a gene. Germline loops: CDR1 SEHNR, CDR2 FQNEAQ (reference sequence). This CDR3 contains 14 residues. Sequencing used immunoSEQ multiplex PCR; TCRdb keeps in-frame clones, though not all of them. The sample records more than 9,000 clones, roughly four fifths being singletons. The data belong to a study of blood T cell repertoires in COVID-19. The V gene is TRBV7-9, the J gene TRBJ1-1; 7 nucleotides line up with TRBD1. The sequencing sample was made of peripheral blood. The clonotype originates from a woman aged 60 to 75 with acute or convalescent COVID-19. In nucleotides, the CDR3 is TGTGCCAGCAGCTCATCCGGGACAGACACTGAAGCTTTCTTT. The encoded protein is CASSSSGTDTEAFF.